This TCR beta chain was found in a study of early T cells in non-severe SARS-CoV-2 infection. Attachment of unique molecular identifiers was made to individual cDNA molecules. TCRdb re-analysed the 5' RACE reads in MiXCR, keeping a single row per CDR3 protein. The table includes some 64,000 distinct CDR3 sequences, approximately 11% detected once. The sample holds many counts of this clonotype. Antigen unknown. Findings of the study overall: Matching results from VDJdb favored anti-spike CD8 responses, leaving private and CD4 specificities undetected.

The CDR3 is 17 amino acids. Germline CDR1 and CDR2: LGHNA and YSLEER. V was trimmed by 0 bases and J by 1 base, leaving 15 bases between them. The clonotype originates from an adult who was a healthcare worker with PCR-confirmed SARS-CoV-2 infection or an uninfected control (not recorded which). The chain carries TRBV4-3 and TRBJ1-1; a possible D gene is TRBD1 (5 bases). The specimen sequenced was whole blood. For the CDR3, the DNA is TGCGCCAGCAGCCAAGATCGCTGGGGGTATGAGAACACTGAAGCTTTCTTT. Translated, it gives CASSQDRWGYENTEAFF.